The present T cell receptor beta chain was sequenced within a study of early T cells in non-severe SARS-CoV-2 infection. For the study at large: Chains were not paired, and sequencing was done on bulk RNA from unsorted whole blood.

Germline-derived CDR1 and CDR2 are SGHDT and YYEEEE. V was cut by 0 bases and J by 4 bases, with 16 bases left in between. The CDR3 has 16 residues. Study outcomes and limitations: Comparison of clonotypes with VDJdb favored anti-spike CD8 responses while missing private and CD4 specificities.

Individual cDNA molecules received unique molecular identifiers during library preparation. TCRdb re-derived calls from the 5' RACE reads in MiXCR, one entry per CDR3 protein. The sample lists 30,000 to 40,000 distinct CDR3 sequences; 4.5% to 7% were seen once. This clonotype was picked up many times. The target antigen is unknown. The V gene is TRBV5-6, the J gene TRBJ2-5; possibly TRBD2 for D (6 bases). The TCR sequence derives from an adult who was a healthcare worker with PCR-confirmed SARS-CoV-2 infection or an uninfected control (not recorded which). The source was whole blood, collected at baseline. The CDR3 region has the DNA TGTGCCAGCAGCTTGGGGGGCGGCGGGAAGACAGAGACCCAGTACTTC. Protein sequence: CASSLGGGGKTETQYF.